The clone carrying this TCR beta chain appeared a few times. What it binds is unknown. The data were obtained in a study of cytomegalovirus exposure and HLA in healthy donors. Overall study findings and caveats: Cytomegalovirus-associated status was assigned to 150 or so TCR beta chains. For TCR beta chains, V- and J-gene trimming was later linked to a missense DCLRE1C variant.

This CDR3 spans 14 amino acids. Deletions cut 5 bases from V and 5 bases from J, with 12 bases between. Germline-derived CDR1 and CDR2 are SGHAT and FQNNGV. Vbeta (60) and Jbeta (13) primers were used in the PCR. Libraries were prepared by immunoSEQ multiplex PCR; TCRdb keeps only in-frame clonotypes and omits some of them. The table includes some 200,000 clones, approximately 80% detected once. This clonotype originated in a girl aged 10-17 years in good health and CMV-seronegative. The source material was PBMCs. The chain is built from TRBV11-2 and TRBJ2-2; no definite D call. For the CDR3, the DNA is TGTGCCAGCAGCGCCCGTCCCGGGACCGGGGAGCTGTTTTTT. Encoded protein: CASSARPGTGELFF.